This TCR beta chain emerged from a study of blood T cell repertoires in COVID-19. The overall study: Collection of acute and convalescent COVID-19 samples took place in the United States, Italy and Spain. Nucleic acid was either cDNA or gDNA, and it came from T cells, B-cell-depleted T cells, or PBMCs.

The CDR3 runs 16 residues. V was pared by 2 bases and J by 1 base, with 4 bases of the junction left unmatched. Germline V gene lookup returns CDR1 MNHEY and CDR2 SVGAGI. Seattle researchers signed up patients amid active infection and tracked them longitudinally. Authors' data handling: Estimation of nucleated cell counts relied on the amplification of reference gene primers. The protocol was immunoSEQ multiplex PCR, while the TCRdb copy is restricted to in-frame clones and leaves out a portion. V and J calls and clone size follow that table, whereas D and trimming were derived from the DNA. The table has tens of thousands of clones, approximately 85% seen once.

The V and J genes are TRBV6-5 and TRBJ2-3; 9 bases agree with TRBD2. Material: peripheral blood. This clonotype was obtained from a man aged 45-60 years with COVID-19, enrolled during active disease. The CDR3 loop reads CASSYQAGGRTDTQYF. The CDR3 DNA follows: TGTGCCAGCAGTTACCAAGCGGGAGGTCGCACAGATACGCAGTATTTT.